These 28 T cell receptor beta chains originate from one sample sequenced in a study of control samples from healthy donors and cancer patients. TCRdb keeps only in-frame clones here, not all; method: immunoSEQ multiplex PCR. The sample consists of 89,000 or so clones, 80% to 90% of them appearing once. The sample taken for sequencing was blood. The source is a man aged 50-59 years in good health.

The V and J genes are TRBV10-1 and TRBJ1-5; D is undetermined. V was clipped by 7 bases and J by 6 bases, with 16 bases between them. This CDR3 spans 14 amino acids. Germline CDR1 reads WNHNN; CDR2 reads SYGVQD (reference sequence). Here the CDR3 reads CASIPRQETQPQHF. The CDR3 nucleotides are TGCGCCAGCATCCCACGGCAGGAGACTCAGCCCCAGCATTTT.

This chain links TRBV29-1 with TRBJ2-5; 7 bases agree with TRBD1. The trim removed 4 bases at V and 2 bases at J, leaving 1 base unmatched. Germline-derived CDR1 and CDR2 are SQVTM and ANQGSEA. This CDR3 region has 12 residues. The CDR3 is CSVAQGQETQYF. The CDR3 coding sequence is TGCAGCGTTGCACAGGGGCAAGAGACCCAGTACTTC.

The chain has TRBV21-1 and TRBJ2-5; the tabulated D call, TRBD1, remains unverified against the DNA. TRBV21-1 represents a pseudogene. CDR3 size: 19 residues. The CDR3 nucleotides read TGTGCCAGCAGCGCTACAGGGGGTCCCACGCGGCTGATACAGGAGACCCAGTACTTC. This encodes CASSATGGPTRLIQETQYF.

There are a few counts of this clone. V is TRBV10-3 and J is TRBJ2-1, with TRBD2 identical over 9 bases. Germline V gene data show CDR1 as ENHRY and CDR2 as SYGVKD. This CDR3 spans 16 amino acids. V gave up 2 bases and J gave up 7 bases; unmatched junction bases: 9. The CDR3 loop reads CAISEEERGAWNEQFF. DNA of the CDR3: TGTGCCATCAGTGAGGAGGAGCGGGGGGCCTGGAATGAGCAGTTCTTC.

V is TRBV30 and J is TRBJ2-3; 7 bases agree with TRBD2. The germline V gene encodes CDR1 GTSNPN and CDR2 SVGIG (reference sequence). CDR3 size: 14 residues. Trimming cost V 2 bases and J 3 bases; bases outside gene matches: 5. The CDR3 DNA reads TGTGCCTGGAGTTCCGGGGGGAGTACAGATACGCAGTATTTT. Its protein product is CAWSSGGSTDTQYF.

The chain combines TRBV12-3 or TRBV12-4 with TRBJ2-7, with unresolved D. The CDR3 loop spans 12 amino acids. Trimming stripped 3 bases from V and 4 bases from J, with 7 bases between. CDR3 sequence (DNA): TGTGCCAGCAGTTTGTTGAGTTACGAGCAGTACTTC. Translating gives CASSLLSYEQYF.

The chain uses TRBV19 and TRBJ1-5; D remains unclear. The CDR3 is 12 residues long. Germline-derived CDR1 and CDR2 are LNHDA and SQIVND (reference sequence). Trimming stripped 6 bases from V and 4 bases from J, with 7 bases between. The DNA of the CDR3 is TGTGCCAGTAGCCTCGTGAATCAGCCCCAGCATTTT. It is translated as CASSLVNQPQHF.

CDR3 protein: CASSSSERNSPLHF. In nucleotides, the CDR3 is TGTGCCAGCAGTTCTTCTGAAAGGAATTCACCCCTCCACTTT. The rearrangement links TRBV13 to TRBJ1-6; D remains ambiguous. Trimming removed 6 bases from V and 7 bases from J, with 13 bases in between. Germline loops: CDR1 PRHDT, CDR2 FYEKMQ (reference sequence). The CDR3 runs 14 residues.

This clone showed up just once. The CDR3 nucleotides read TGTGCCACCGGGGTGGATTGGAATTCACCCCTCCACTTT. As protein: CATGVDWNSPLHF. This chain connects TRBV6-5 to TRBJ1-6; D remains ambiguous. The CDR3 is 13 amino acids. V lost 10 bases and J 7 bases, leaving 14 bases between the germline ends. Germline V gene sequence: CDR1 MNHEY, CDR2 SVGAGI.

This clone has only one observation. This chain links TRBV19 with TRBJ2-3; D unclear. V lost 3 bases to trimming and J lost 0 bases, with 16 bases between them. This CDR3 comprises 17 residues. Germline V gene lookup returns CDR1 LNHDA and CDR2 SQIVND (reference sequence). Written as DNA, the CDR3 is TGTGCCAGTAGTATGAGGCTAACCCGCCCTAGCACAGATACGCAGTATTTT. Amino acids: CASSMRLTRPSTDTQYF.

A word on this clone: Other DNA variants within this sample encode the same CDR3. The J gene is TRBJ1-1, the V gene TRBV3-1 (or the pseudogene TRBV3-2); D gene uncertain. Trimming removed 1 base from V and 4 bases from J, with 7 bases in between. The CDR3 runs to 13 residues. Germline V gene sequence: CDR1 LGHDT, CDR2 YNNKEL (reference sequence). CDR3 in amino acids: CASSQVGVTEAFF. The CDR3 region has the DNA TGTGCCAGCAGCCAAGTGGGAGTCACTGAAGCTTTCTTT.

The rearrangement uses TRBV24-1 and TRBJ2-4; D possibly corresponds to TRBD2 (7 bases). Germline CDR1 and CDR2: KGHDR and SFDVKD. V was trimmed by 6 bases and J by 8 bases, leaving 16 bases between them. The CDR3 is 14 amino acids. The DNA for the CDR3 is TGTGCCACCAGTCGGGGGGCAGAGGAGGACATTCAGTACTTC. This gives the protein CATSRGAEEDIQYF.

This chain joins TRBV4-3 and TRBJ1-5; 7 nucleotides agree with TRBD1. The CDR3 is made up of 15 amino acids. The V gene end was trimmed by 0 bases and the J gene end by 3 bases; junction bases not matched to a gene: 2. CDR1 LGHNA and CDR2 YSLEER come from the germline V gene. The CDR3 sequence: CASSQDGTDNQPQHF. CDR3 in DNA: TGCGCCAGCAGCCAAGACGGGACAGACAATCAGCCCCAGCATTTT.

This chain joins TRBV5-4 and TRBJ2-5; D is possibly TRBD2 (5 bases). Germline loops: CDR1 SGHNT, CDR2 YYREEE (reference sequence). V lost 3 bases and J 2 bases, leaving 8 bases between the germline ends. The CDR3 is made up of 13 amino acids. For the CDR3, the DNA is TGTGCCAGCAGCTACCGGGATCAAGAGACCCAGTACTTC. It translates to CASSYRDQETQYF.

CDR3 nucleotide sequence: TGTGCCAGCAGCTCCCGTAAGGCCGGCTACACCTTC. Its translation is CASSSRKAGYTF. The chain couples TRBV7-9 to TRBJ1-2; D not certain. The CDR3 is 12 amino acids. Germline values: CDR1 SEHNR, CDR2 FQNEAQ (reference sequence). With 4 bases removed from V and 8 bases from J, the gap between germline ends came to 11 bases.

The J gene is TRBJ2-1, the V gene TRBV9; tentatively, D is TRBD1 or TRBD2 (6 bases each). Trimming took 2 bases from V and 3 from J, leaving 12 bases between them. The CDR3 has 15 amino acids. Germline V lookup: CDR1 SGDLS, CDR2 YYNGEE. DNA for the CDR3: TGTGCCAGCAGCGTTCTTAAGGGGGGCTACAATGAGCAGTTCTTC. Its protein product is CASSVLKGGYNEQFF.

The rearrangement uses TRBV29-1 and TRBJ1-2, with TRBD1 matching over 9 bases. There are 12 residues in the CDR3. Trimming removed 6 bases from V and 7 bases from J; junction bases left unmatched: 6. In germline, CDR1 is SQVTM, CDR2 ANQGSEA. The CDR3 DNA follows: TGCAGCGTCGGGACAGGGCTCAGTGGCTACACCTTC. It translates to CSVGTGLSGYTF. Filled out from reference TRBV29-1 and TRBJ1-2, the complete variable domain reads SAVISQKPSRDICQRGTSLTIQCQVDSQVTMMFWYRQQPGQSLTLIATANQGSEATYESGFVIDKFPISRPNLTFSTLTVSNMSPEDSSIYLCSVGTGLSGYTFGSGTRLTVV.

The chain links TRBV5-1 to TRBJ2-1; 8 bases line up with TRBD2. This CDR3 has 16 residues. Per the germline V gene, CDR1 is SGHRS and CDR2 is YFSETQ. J gave up 7 bases and V 4 bases, and 13 bases lay outside the gene matches. The CDR3 region has the DNA TGCGCCAGCAGCAGGGTCCCCGGACTAGCTCTGAATGAGCAGTTCTTC. As protein: CASSRVPGLALNEQFF.

The chain has TRBV2 and TRBJ1-2; the D gene is possibly TRBD1 (5 bases). CDR1 SNHLY and CDR2 FYNNEI come from the germline V gene. The CDR3 extends over 15 amino acids. Trimming removed 6 bases from V and 2 bases from J, with 16 bases in between. DNA of the CDR3: TGTGCCAGCAGGGTGGCAGGGCCCAACAACTATGGCTACACCTTC. It is translated as CASRVAGPNNYGYTF.

The V gene is TRBV5-6, the J gene TRBJ1-1; perhaps TRBD1 as D (5 bases). From germline, CDR1 is SGHDT and CDR2 YYEEEE. The length of the CDR3 is 14 residues. V lost 0 bases, J lost 2 bases, and 8 bases lay in between. CDR3 nucleotide sequence: TGTGCCAGCAGCTTGGGACAGTATAACACTGAAGCTTTCTTT. Protein product: CASSLGQYNTEAFF.

This chain uses TRBV6-2 or TRBV6-3 with TRBJ1-1; D call uncertain. This CDR3 region has 13 residues. CDR1 MNHEY and CDR2 SVGEGT come from the germline V gene. V was cut by 2 bases and J by 5 bases, with 9 bases left in between. CDR3 in amino acids: CASSYLKGTEAFF. CDR3 DNA: TGTGCCAGCAGTTACCTAAAGGGAACTGAAGCTTTCTTT.

This rearrangement joins TRBV12-3 or TRBV12-4 to TRBJ1-2, with TRBD1 as a possible D gene (5 bases). V was trimmed by 3 bases and J by 3 bases, leaving 8 bases between them. This CDR3 region has 13 residues. CDR3 nucleotide sequence: TGTGCCAGCAGTTTTAGGGGAGACTATGGCTACACCTTC. Amino acid sequence: CASSFRGDYGYTF.

The rearrangement links TRBV7-9 to TRBJ2-3; D gene ambiguous. Germline CDR1 reads SEHNR; CDR2 reads FQNEAQ (reference sequence). V was pared by 4 bases and J by 5 bases, with 19 bases between. The CDR3 length is 16 residues. The CDR3 protein is CASSSFPGRLKDTQYF. The CDR3 coding sequence is TGTGCCAGCAGCTCATTTCCCGGTCGATTGAAAGATACGCAGTATTTT.

The rearrangement uses TRBV7-2 and TRBJ1-5; TRBD1 matches at 7 bases. The trim removed 7 bases at V and 3 bases at J, leaving 9 bases unmatched. The CDR3 contains 15 residues. CDR1 is SGHTA and CDR2 is FQGNSA in the germline V gene. CDR3 sequence (DNA): TGTGCCAGCACTCAGGGGACAGCCTACAATCAGCCCCAGCATTTT. Residues: CASTQGTAYNQPQHF. Full variable domain (rest looked up from reference TRBV7-2 and TRBJ1-5): GAGVSQSPSNKVTEKGKDVELRCDPISGHTALYWYRQSLGQGLEFLIYFQGNSAPDKSGLPSDRFSAERTGGSVSTLTIQRTQQEDSAVYLCASTQGTAYNQPQHFGDGTRLSIL.

The rearrangement uses TRBV24-1 and TRBJ1-5; possibly TRBD1 for D (5 bases). The CDR3 runs 16 residues. With 2 bases removed from V and 3 bases from J, the gap between germline ends came to 13 bases. Germline V lookup: CDR1 KGHDR, CDR2 SFDVKD. CDR3 sequence: CATSDSGGAFNQPQHF. CDR3 coding DNA: TGTGCCACCAGTGATTCCGGGGGTGCGTTCAATCAGCCCCAGCATTTT.

The rearrangement links TRBV5-1 to TRBJ2-2, with 10 bases aligning to TRBD2. The ends lost 0 bases at V and 6 bases at J; junction bases unmatched: 8. The germline gives CDR1 SGHRS, CDR2 YFSETQ. The CDR3 spans 17 residues. The CDR3 DNA follows: TGCGCCAGCAGCTTGGCCCGGGCTAGCGGGAGTTCCGGGGAGCTGTTTTTT. This encodes CASSLARASGSSGELFF.

The chain has TRBV27 and TRBJ1-2, with D maybe TRBD1 (5 bases). CDR1 and CDR2 (germline): MNHEY, SMNVEV (reference sequence). V lost 5 bases and J 2 bases, leaving 12 bases between the germline ends. The CDR3 sequence is 14 residues long. CDR3: CASSPSGLNYGYTF. CDR3 nucleotides: TGTGCCAGCAGTCCATCGGGACTGAACTATGGCTACACCTTC.

The V call is TRBV19, the J call TRBJ2-7; D might be TRBD2 (6 bases). V gave up 5 bases and J gave up 7 bases, with 15 bases separating them. The CDR3 is made up of 13 amino acids. Germline V gene lookup returns CDR1 LNHDA and CDR2 SQIVND (reference sequence). In nucleotides, the CDR3 is TGTGCCAGTAGTTCCCGCAGTGGGGGGGAGCAGTACGTC. This gives the protein CASSSRSGGEQYV.